The rows below give T cell receptor beta chains drawn from one sample of a study of cytomegalovirus exposure and HLA in healthy donors. Assay used: immunoSEQ multiplex PCR; TCRdb lists only in-frame clones, some missing. The data contain about 250,000 clones, approximately 84% of them singletons. Sequenced: PBMCs. Receptors were obtained from a man aged 18-30 years in good health and CMV-seropositive. Both conserved end residues are part of each CDR3. D genes are given only for firm matches. Some rows have no size entry. The others give once, few or many, or a class for an expanded clone.

v_gene	j_gene	d_gene	abundance	CDR3aa	CDR3nt
TRBV5-1	TRBJ2-2	-	-	CASSLDGTSNTGELFF	TGCGCCAGCAGCTTGGATGGGACGTCGAACACCGGGGAGCTGTTTTTT
TRBV27	TRBJ2-5	-	-	CASSSAGALEETQYF	TGTGCCAGCAGTTCGGCAGGGGCCTTGGAGGAGACCCAGTACTTC
TRBV6-6	TRBJ2-3	TRBD2	-	CASSTSAGYTDTQYF	TGTGCCAGCAGTACTTCAGCGGGATACACAGATACGCAGTATTTT
TRBV27	TRBJ1-1	-	-	CARIKPGPEAFF	TGTGCCAGGATCAAGCCGGGGCCTGAAGCTTTCTTT
TRBV2	TRBJ2-5	TRBD2	once	CASSEFSGRFLETQYF	TGTGCCAGCAGTGAATTCAGCGGGAGGTTTTTGGAGACCCAGTACTTC
TRBV27	TRBJ1-3	TRBD1	-	CASSAAGGPGNTIYF	TGTGCCAGCAGCGCGGCAGGGGGCCCTGGAAACACCATATATTTT
TRBV7-9	TRBJ2-7	TRBD1	-	CASSLYRDRGSYEQYF	TGTGCCAGCAGCTTATATAGGGACAGGGGTTCCTACGAGCAGTACTTC
TRBV2	TRBJ2-5	-	few	CASSELLETQYF	TGTGCCAGCAGTGAACTTTTAGAGACCCAGTACTTC
TRBV30	TRBJ1-5	-	-	CAWSGTNSNQPQHF	TGTGCCTGGAGTGGGACCAATAGCAATCAGCCCCAGCATTTT
TRBV5-1	TRBJ2-2	TRBD1	-	CSNTPGQGHTGELFF	TGCTCGAACACCCCGGGACAGGGACACACCGGGGAGCTGTTTTTT
TRBV6-1	TRBJ1-5	-	once	CASSPYSNQPQHF	TGTGCCAGCAGTCCCTATAGCAATCAGCCCCAGCATTTT
TRBV2	TRBJ2-7	-	-	CASTPNPGYTYEQYF	TGTGCCAGCACTCCCAACCCGGGTTACACCTACGAGCAGTACTTC
TRBV11-3	TRBJ2-1	-	-	CASSPPDSRGEQFF	TGTGCCAGCAGCCCGCCGGACAGTCGCGGTGAGCAGTTCTTC
TRBV5-1	TRBJ1-2	TRBD1	-	CASTRDSNYGYTF	TGCGCCAGCACCCGGGACAGTAACTATGGCTACACCTTC
TRBV2	TRBJ1-5	TRBD1	-	CASRGTGGGQPQHF	TGTGCCAGCAGGGGGACAGGGGGAGGCCAGCCCCAGCATTTT
TRBV6-5	TRBJ2-7	-	-	CASGTGPTYEQYF	TGTGCCAGTGGAACGGGCCCGACCTACGAGCAGTACTTC
TRBV6-5	TRBJ2-6	-	-	CASTESGANVLTF	TGTGCCAGCACTGAGTCTGGGGCCAACGTCCTGACTTTC
TRBV5-1	TRBJ1-2	-	-	CASSLEGGSGYGYTF	TGCGCCAGCAGCTTGGAGGGCGGATCTGGCTATGGCTACACCTTC
TRBV10-3	TRBJ1-5	-	-	CAISESKTATGSPQHF	TGTGCCATCAGTGAGTCGAAGACCGCGACTGGGTCGCCCCAGCATTTT
TRBV5-6	TRBJ2-1	TRBD2	-	CASSPLSAGVYNEQFF	TGTGCCAGCAGCCCGCTCTCAGCGGGGGTATACAATGAGCAGTTCTTC
TRBV20-1	TRBJ1-1	-	-	CSATPGLEAFF	TGCAGTGCAACACCGGGACTCGAAGCTTTCTTT
TRBV4-1	TRBJ2-5	TRBD2	-	CASSSSSSGRGETQYF	TGCGCCAGCAGTTCCTCGTCAAGCGGGAGAGGCGAGACCCAGTACTTC
TRBV5-4	TRBJ2-1	TRBD2	-	CASSLAGGEEQFF	TGTGCCAGCAGCTTGGCCGGGGGGGAGGAGCAGTTCTTC
TRBV29-1	TRBJ2-3	-	-	CSVGSPDTQYF	TGCAGCGTTGGTTCCCCGGATACGCAGTATTTT
TRBV25-1	TRBJ2-1	-	-	CASKGDGNEQFF	TGTGCCAGCAAAGGGGATGGGAATGAGCAGTTCTTC
TRBV30	TRBJ2-7	-	-	CAWGRGLREQYF	TGTGCCTGGGGAAGAGGACTCCGGGAGCAGTACTTC
TRBV27	TRBJ1-1	-	once	CASSFKRGGTLNTEAFF	TGTGCCAGCAGTTTTAAGAGGGGTGGGACCTTGAACACTGAAGCTTTCTTT
TRBV6-1	TRBJ2-3	TRBD1	-	CASSIRQGDTQYF	TGTGCCAGCAGTATCCGACAGGGGGATACGCAGTATTTT
TRBV18	TRBJ1-1	-	-	CASSPASGDTEAFF	TGTGCCAGCTCACCCGCCTCCGGGGACACTGAAGCTTTCTTT
TRBV4-1	TRBJ1-5	TRBD1	-	CASSHSAGGGRPQHF	TGCGCCAGCAGCCATTCGGCAGGGGGCGGAAGGCCCCAGCATTTT
TRBV27	TRBJ2-7	-	-	CASTPLRYCYEQYF	TGTGCCAGCACTCCTTTAAGATATTGTTACGAGCAGTACTTC
TRBV25-1	TRBJ2-2	-	-	CASSVDTGELFF	TGTGCCAGCAGTGTGGACACCGGGGAGCTGTTTTTT
TRBV25-1	TRBJ2-5	TRBD1	-	CASSGPGGETQYF	TGTGCCAGCAGTGGCCCAGGGGGTGAGACCCAGTACTTC
TRBV12-5	TRBJ2-1	-	-	CASALVRSLGYNEQFF	TGTGCTAGTGCTTTGGTGCGTAGTCTTGGCTACAATGAGCAGTTCTTC
TRBV6-1	TRBJ1-1	TRBD1	-	CASSEPDREAIPEAFF	TGTGCCAGCAGTGAACCGGACAGGGAGGCGATACCTGAAGCTTTCTTT
TRBV11-2	TRBJ2-7	-	-	CASSLRGNRHEQYF	TGTGCCAGCAGCTTGAGGGGGAATAGGCACGAGCAGTACTTC
TRBV6-5	TRBJ2-7	-	-	CASSTIGGPSYEQYF	TGTGCCAGCAGCACCATAGGGGGTCCCTCCTACGAGCAGTACTTC
TRBV27	TRBJ2-1	TRBD2	-	CASSLAWAGGIHNEQFF	TGTGCCAGCAGTTTAGCCTGGGCGGGGGGAATACACAATGAGCAGTTCTTC
TRBV6-5	TRBJ1-5	TRBD1	few	CASSPTGGNQPQHF	TGTGCCAGCAGTCCGACAGGGGGAAATCAGCCCCAGCATTTT
TRBV28	TRBJ1-2	-	-	CASSISPGVGGAGGYTF	TGTGCCAGCAGTATCTCCCCGGGGGTCGGGGGCGCAGGTGGCTACACCTTC
TRBV5-6	TRBJ1-4	-	-	CASSSQGRVNEKLFF	TGTGCCAGCAGCTCACAGGGTAGGGTCAATGAAAAACTGTTTTTT
TRBV6-5	TRBJ2-7	-	-	CASSYSSQGSSYEQYF	TGTGCCAGCAGTTACTCGTCCCAGGGCAGCTCCTACGAGCAGTACTTC
TRBV6-5	TRBJ1-5	-	-	CASSYSGGNQPQHF	TGTGCCAGCAGTTACTCGGGGGGCAATCAGCCCCAGCATTTT
TRBV30	TRBJ1-1	-	-	CAWSRFDTEAFF	TGTGCCTGGAGTAGGTTTGACACTGAAGCTTTCTTT
TRBV11-2	TRBJ2-1	-	-	CATVGGPNEQFF	TGTGCCACCGTGGGAGGTCCCAATGAGCAGTTCTTC
TRBV7-3	TRBJ1-2	-	-	CASSLTPDRNYGYTF	TGTGCCAGCAGCTTAACGCCAGACAGGAACTATGGCTACACCTTC
TRBV7-9	TRBJ2-2	-	-	CASTTPGGSLAGELFF	TGTGCCAGCACTACCCCAGGGGGGAGTCTAGCCGGGGAGCTGTTTTTT
TRBV5-6	TRBJ1-2	TRBD1	-	CASRTGDYGYTF	TGTGCCAGCAGGACAGGGGACTATGGCTACACCTTC
TRBV5-1	TRBJ1-4	-	once	CASSLEGTRREKLFF	TGCGCCAGCAGCTTGGAGGGGACAAGGAGGGAAAAACTGTTTTTT
TRBV5-1	TRBJ2-7	-	-	CASSLTLGYEQYF	TGCGCCAGCAGCTTGACCCTGGGGTACGAGCAGTACTTC
TRBV18	TRBJ1-2	-	-	CASSPGAQYGYTF	TGTGCCAGCTCACCGGGGGCGCAGTATGGCTACACCTTC
TRBV30	TRBJ1-1	-	-	CAWRSVGTEAFF	TGTGCCTGGAGATCAGTAGGCACTGAAGCTTTCTTT
TRBV5-6	TRBJ2-7	TRBD2	-	CASSSGLVYEQYF	TGTGCCAGCAGCTCCGGACTAGTCTACGAGCAGTACTTC